The 29 T cell receptor beta chains below come from one sample, sequenced in a study of regulatory T cells in long-lasting Graves disease. Indicated time point: newly diagnosed GD, antithyroid drugs for less than 3 months. The TCR library was made from RNA that had been extracted from PBMCs in TRIzol. In building TCR beta libraries, iRepertoire HTBI primers were used together with Arm-PCR of CDR3 regions. TCRdb called the multiplex PCR reads again in MiXCR, with one record for every CDR3 protein. Of about 500,000 distinct CDR3 sequences in the sample, about 17% were seen once. These data were likewise used in another study, on T cells in Graves' hyperthyroidism and ophthalmopathy.

The material sequenced was peripheral blood mononuclear cells (PBMCs), taken at new diagnosis, from a patient treated with antithyroid drugs. All receptors derive from a man aged 35 to 55 with Graves disease.

This clonotype was observed many times. The chain couples TRBV11-2 to TRBJ2-1; D is tentatively TRBD1 or TRBD2 (5 bases each). The CDR3 loop spans 15 amino acids. Germline-derived CDR1 and CDR2 are SGHAT and FQNNGV. Trimming took 6 bases from V and 7 from J, leaving 19 bases between them. CDR3 protein: CASRVAGAKLNEQFF. The DNA for the CDR3 is TGTGCCAGCAGAGTAGCCGGGGCCAAGTTGAATGAGCAGTTCTTC. The complete variable domain, with remaining parts taken from reference TRBV11-2 and TRBJ2-1, reads EAGVAQSPRYKIIEKRQSVAFWCNPISGHATLYWYQQILGQGPKLLIQFQNNGVVDDSQLPKDRFSAERLKGVDSTLKIQPAKLEDSAVYLCASRVAGAKLNEQFFGPGTRLTVL.

Concerning this clonotype: Possible read error: a much larger clone is one base away. The rearrangement links TRBV19 to TRBJ2-2, with 9 bases identical to TRBD1. The CDR3 consists of 13 residues. The germline V gene has CDR1 LNHDA and CDR2 SQIVND (reference sequence). CDR3 region: CASRTGGHGELSF. The CDR3, as DNA: TGTGCCAGTAGGACAGGGGGACACGGGGAGCTGTCTTTT.

This clonotype appeared a few times. This chain links TRBV29-1 with TRBJ2-3, with a possible D match to TRBD2 (6 bases). CDR1 is SQVTM, CDR2 ANQGSEA, per germline. V lost 7 bases to trimming and J lost 2 bases, with 16 bases between them. The CDR3 has 14 residues. The chain's CDR3 is CSALSGLHTDTQYF. The CDR3 coding sequence is TGCAGCGCCCTATCTGGACTACACACAGATACGCAGTATTTT.

In its sample, this clonotype was seen many times. This rearrangement joins TRBV6-2 or TRBV6-3 to TRBJ2-1, with 13 bases matching TRBD2. The CDR3 sequence is 17 residues long. Germline V gene sequence: CDR1 MNHEY, CDR2 SVGEGT. The J segment lost 5 bases and the V segment lost 6 bases, leaving 10 bases of the junction unmatched. The CDR3 DNA sequence: TGTGCCAGCAGGAGGACTAGCGGGAGTTTTCGGGACAATGAGCAGTTCTTC. This encodes CASRRTSGSFRDNEQFF.

This clonotype was counted many times. This chain joins TRBV12-5 and TRBJ2-3, with 10 bases aligning to TRBD2. With V trimmed by 4 bases and J by 0 bases, 4 bases remained unmatched. The CDR3 totals 16 residues. CDR1 is LGHNT, CDR2 FRNRAP, per germline. CDR3 DNA: TGTGCTAGTGGTTCCCCGGGACTAGCGAGCACAGATACGCAGTATTTT. Translation gives CASGSPGLASTDTQYF.

The chain joins TRBV10-1 to TRBJ1-1, with D possibly matching TRBD1 (6 bases). With 6 bases removed from V and 3 bases from J, the gap between germline ends came to 11 bases. The CDR3 runs to 13 residues. CDR1 WNHNN and CDR2 SYGVQD come from the germline V gene (reference sequence). Here the CDR3 reads CASSKGGDTEAFF. CDR3 DNA: TGCGCCAGCAGCAAAGGGGGGGACACTGAAGCTTTCTTT.

This clonotype was counted ten times or more. V is TRBV2 and J is TRBJ1-1; D is ambiguous. The CDR3 spans 15 residues. Trimming pared 7 bases from V and 0 bases from J, leaving 15 bases between. CDR1 is SNHLY, CDR2 FYNNEI, per germline. CDR3 amino acids: CASKMEGSMNTEAFF. CDR3 coding DNA: TGTGCCAGCAAGATGGAGGGCTCTATGAACACTGAAGCTTTCTTT.

This sequence joins TRBV18 and TRBJ2-1; possibly TRBD1 for D (5 bases). CDR3 length equals 15 residues. Trimming removed 4 bases at V and 0 bases at J, with 10 bases between. Germline values: CDR1 KGHSH, CDR2 LQKENI. CDR3 loop: CASSRGAASYNEQFF. CDR3 sequence (DNA): TGTGCCAGCTCACGTGGGGCGGCCTCCTACAATGAGCAGTTCTTC.

About this clonotype: A read error may be the cause here, since a much bigger clone is one base away. The CDR3 protein is CASSEGKSANYEQYF. The CDR3 bases are TGTGCCAGCAGTGAGGGGAAATCCGCGAACTACGAGCAGTACTTC. The chain recombines TRBV27 with TRBJ2-3; TRBD1 or TRBD2 may be the D gene (5 bases each). The J call may be faulty, since TRBJ2-7 better matches the DNA end. The CDR3 has 15 amino acids. Germline V gene sequence: CDR1 MNHEY, CDR2 SMNVEV (reference sequence).

In its sample, this clonotype was seen many times. J is TRBJ1-6 and V is TRBV30; a possible D gene is TRBD1 (5 bases). V was shortened by 4 bases and J by 7 bases, with 11 bases between the two germline ends. The CDR3 contains 13 residues. Germline V gene sequence: CDR1 GTSNPN, CDR2 SVGIG (reference sequence). CDR3 sequence reads: CAWKPGANSPLHF. Written as DNA, the CDR3 is TGTGCCTGGAAACCCGGGGCAAATTCACCCCTCCACTTT. Combining the CDR3 with reference TRBV30 and TRBJ1-6 gives the whole variable domain SQTIHQWPATLVQPVGSPLSLECTVEGTSNPNLYWYRQAAGRGLQLLFYSVGIGQISSEVPQNLSASRPQDRQFILSSKKLLLSDSGFYLCAWKPGANSPLHFGNGTRLTVT.

This chain connects TRBV19 to TRBJ1-1; 8 bases are a match to TRBD1. This CDR3 contains 14 residues. V was clipped by 6 bases and J by 0 bases; unmatched bases: 3. Germline loops: CDR1 LNHDA, CDR2 SQIVND (reference sequence). The DNA for the CDR3 is TGTGCCAGTAGGAGGGACAGGATGAACACTGAAGCTTTCTTT. Translated, it gives CASRRDRMNTEAFF.

This clonotype was seen ten or more times. This rearrangement joins TRBV12-3 or TRBV12-4 to TRBJ1-5; 7 bases map to TRBD1. V shed 3 bases and J 7 bases; nucleotides not matched to a gene: 9. The CDR3 covers 15 residues. The CDR3 loop reads CASSFGGLGGQPQHF. DNA of the CDR3: TGTGCCAGCAGTTTTGGAGGACTAGGGGGCCAGCCCCAGCATTTT.

This clonotype was counted ten times or more. The V gene is TRBV11-2, the J gene TRBJ2-5, with 8 bases matching TRBD1. V lost 1 base, J lost 6 bases, and 7 bases stayed unmatched. The CDR3 runs 15 residues. Germline assignment: CDR1 SGHAT and CDR2 FQNNGV. The CDR3 DNA reads as TGTGCCAGCAGCTTAGTGTCTCAGGGGGCAAAGACCCAGTACTTC. Amino acid sequence: CASSLVSQGAKTQYF. Drawing the rest from reference TRBV11-2 and TRBJ2-5, the complete variable domain is EAGVAQSPRYKIIEKRQSVAFWCNPISGHATLYWYQQILGQGPKLLIQFQNNGVVDDSQLPKDRFSAERLKGVDSTLKIQPAKLEDSAVYLCASSLVSQGAKTQYFGPGTRLLVL.

This chain links TRBV19 with TRBJ1-5; D is unresolved. CDR1 and CDR2 from the germline V gene are LNHDA and SQIVND (reference sequence). V lost 7 bases and J lost 1, with 14 bases in between. CDR3 length: 15 amino acids. Here the CDR3 DNA reads TGTGCCAGTACAAGGGATGGTTACAGCAATCAGCCCCAGCATTTT. The encoded protein is CASTRDGYSNQPQHF.

This clonotype was detected ten times or more. The V and J genes are TRBV3-1 and TRBJ2-7; maybe TRBD2 (5 bases). The CDR3 runs to 13 residues. Germline assignment: CDR1 LGHDT and CDR2 YNNKEL (reference sequence). V lost 4 bases and J 7 bases, leaving 14 bases between the germline ends. In DNA form, the CDR3 reads TGTGCCAGCAGCCCCGGACTGCTTAGGGAGCAGTACTTC. Translating it yields CASSPGLLREQYF.

This clonotype was counted many times. V and J are TRBV11-2 and TRBJ2-7; 9 bases match TRBD2. CDR1 and CDR2 (germline): SGHAT, FQNNGV. The CDR3 is 15 amino acids. V was pared by 2 bases and J by 2 bases, with 4 bases of the junction left unmatched. CDR3: CASSLFLAGAYEQYF. For the CDR3, the DNA is TGTGCCAGCAGCTTATTTTTAGCGGGGGCCTACGAGCAGTACTTC.

This clonotype showed up just a few times. V and J are TRBV7-3 and TRBJ2-7, with a tentative D call TRBD1 (5 bases). Trimming took off 4 bases at V and 6 bases at J, with 10 bases between the two ends. The CDR3 spans 12 residues. The germline V gene has CDR1 SGHTA and CDR2 FQGTGA. CDR3 bases: TGTGCCAGCAGCTCTTCAGGGTTCGAGCAGTACTTC. It codes for CASSSSGFEQYF. The full variable domain, with the rest looked up from reference TRBV7-3 and TRBJ2-7, is GAGVSQTPSNKVTEKGKYVELRCDPISGHTALYWYRQSLGQGPEFLIYFQGTGAADDSGLPNDRFFAVRPEGSVSTLKIQRTERGDSAVYLCASSSSGFEQYFGPGTRLTVT.

CDR3 protein: CASSGSGRDNEQFF. The CDR3 DNA reads TGTGCCAGCAGCGGCAGCGGGAGGGACAATGAGCAGTTCTTC. The chain links TRBV3-1 to TRBJ2-1, with 10 positions matching TRBD2. Trimming cost V 5 bases and J 5 bases; bases outside gene matches: 3. This CDR3 is 14 amino acids long. Germline lookup yields CDR1 LGHDT and CDR2 YNNKEL (reference sequence).

The V and J genes are TRBV7-9 and TRBJ2-3; D gene ambiguous. TRBJ2-7 explains the end of the DNA better; the J call may be wrong. Germline CDR1 SEHNR, CDR2 FQNEAQ (reference sequence). The CDR3 length is 12 residues. As DNA, the CDR3 is TGTGCCAGCAGCGGTGCAATCAACGAGCAGTACTTC. Protein: CASSGAINEQYF.

The chain recombines TRBV5-6 with TRBJ2-4; D may be TRBD1 (5 bases). V gave up 0 bases and J gave up 3 bases, with 16 bases separating them. This CDR3 has 17 residues. Germline values: CDR1 SGHDT, CDR2 YYEEEE. The CDR3 nucleotides read TGTGCCAGCAGCTTGGGGGCAGGGCCCAAGGTCAAAAACATTCAGTACTTC. It specifies CASSLGAGPKVKNIQYF.

Only a few counts were recorded for this clonotype. This chain uses TRBV20-1 with TRBJ1-2; TRBD1 matches 9 bases. The V and J ends lost 2 bases and 4 bases, in that order; junction bases with no gene match: 8. This CDR3 has 15 residues. Germline V gene sequence: CDR1 DFQATT, CDR2 SNEGSKA (reference sequence). The CDR3: CSARKQGAMGYGYTF. CDR3 DNA sequence: TGCAGTGCTAGAAAACAGGGGGCGATGGGCTATGGCTACACCTTC.

In this sample, this clonotype turned up many times. This sequence joins TRBV7-2 and TRBJ2-2; the D gene is possibly TRBD2 (6 bases). This CDR3 is built from 14 residues. The V end lost 7 bases, the J end lost 2 bases, and 11 bases lay between the germline ends. The germline V gene encodes CDR1 SGHTA and CDR2 FQGNSA. Here the CDR3 reads CASKSGLNTGELFF. CDR3 DNA: TGTGCCAGCAAGTCGGGACTCAACACCGGGGAGCTGTTTTTT. The full variable domain, completed using reference TRBV7-2 and TRBJ2-2, is GAGVSQSPSNKVTEKGKDVELRCDPISGHTALYWYRQSLGQGLEFLIYFQGNSAPDKSGLPSDRFSAERTGGSVSTLTIQRTQQEDSAVYLCASKSGLNTGELFFGEGSRLTVL.

This clonotype has a handful of counts. The rearrangement joins TRBV27 to TRBJ2-7, with TRBD2 matching over 7 bases. The CDR3 spans 15 residues. Germline V lookup: CDR1 MNHEY, CDR2 SMNVEV (reference sequence). V trimming: 5 bases; J trimming: 2 bases; junction bases outside the gene matches: 9. The CDR3 DNA reads as TGTGCCAGCAGTCCAGGCGGGAGTGAAACCTACGAGCAGTACTTC. Translating gives CASSPGGSETYEQYF.

This clonotype was seen at least ten times. The rearrangement links TRBV12-3 or TRBV12-4 to TRBJ2-7; maybe TRBD2 (6 bases). The V gene lost 8 bases and the J gene lost 2 bases, with 13 bases spanning the gap. This CDR3 has 13 residues. The CDR3 DNA is TGTGCCAGCCAAGAGCCGGGAGCCTACGAGCAGTACTTC. It translates to CASQEPGAYEQYF.

A remark on this clonotype: Given a much more abundant clone one base away, this may be a read error. The chain employs TRBV24-1 and TRBJ2-7; tentatively, D is TRBD2 (5 bases). There are 13 residues in the CDR3. In germline, CDR1 is KGHDR, CDR2 SFDVKD. The CDR3 sequence: CATSAPDSYERYF. DNA for the CDR3: TGTGCCACCAGTGCTCCGGACTCCTACGAGCGGTACTTC.

The rearrangement links TRBV3-1 to TRBJ2-7; D is undetermined. CDR1 and CDR2 from the germline V gene are LGHDT and YNNKEL (reference sequence). The ends were cut back, 8 bases at V and 2 bases at J, with 13 bases in the middle. The CDR3 length is 13 residues. DNA for the CDR3: TGTGCCAGCGGTAGGGCCGGAACCTACGAGCAGTACTTC. Its translation: CASGRAGTYEQYF.

With regard to this clonotype: At one boundary the junction diverges from the germline segment, which might be a read error. The chain uses TRBV5-6 and TRBJ1-6; no clear D gene. Germline loops: CDR1 SGHDT, CDR2 YYEEEE. CDR3 size: 15 residues. The DNA of the CDR3 is TGTGTCAGCAGCCCCGGTGTCTCGTATAATTCACCCCTCCACTTT. It translates to CVSSPGVSYNSPLHF.

With regard to this clonotype: Being one base from a much bigger clone, this may be a read error. The rearrangement uses TRBV7-9 and TRBJ2-3; 8 nucleotides align to TRBD2. The germline gives CDR1 SEHNR, CDR2 FQNEAQ (reference sequence). This CDR3 region has 15 residues. V shed 3 bases and J 2 bases; nucleotides not matched to a gene: 4. The CDR3 coding sequence is TGTGCCAGCAGCTTGCGAGCGGGAGCCACAGATACGCAGTATTTT. The encoded protein is CASSLRAGATDTQYF.

The gene calls are TRBV10-3 and TRBJ2-5, with TRBD2 matching 13 bases. CDR1 ENHRY and CDR2 SYGVKD come from the germline V gene. CDR3 length: 13 residues. Unmatched junction bases numbered 2, after V lost 10 bases and J lost 3 bases. Written as DNA, the CDR3 is TGTGCCAGCGGACTAGCGGGAGAAGAGACCCAGTACTTC. Protein product: CASGLAGEETQYF.